The 27 T cell receptor beta chains in this list originate from one sample, sequenced in a study of cytomegalovirus exposure and HLA in healthy donors. PCR amplification relied on 60 Vbeta primers (plus 13 Jbeta primers). Only in-frame clones appear in the TCRdb table, and some are missing; sequencing was by immunoSEQ multiplex PCR. The repertoire holds over 110,000 clones, with roughly 80% as singletons. Sequencing was carried out using PBMCs. The receptors were gathered from a man aged 18 to 29 in good health and CMV-seronegative.

The J gene is TRBJ2-1, the V gene TRBV7-2; 9 bases are shared with TRBD1. The CDR3 spans 10 residues. Germline CDR1 is SGHTA and CDR2 is FQGNSA. Trimming took 11 bases from V and 15 from J; bases not matched to a gene: 8. The CDR3 DNA sequence: TGTGCCCTCGGCGGACAGGGGCCGTTCTTC. Amino acid sequence: CALGGQGPFF.

The CDR3 is CASRGTSGGEEQYF. The CDR3, as DNA: TGCGCCAGCAGAGGCACTAGCGGGGGAGAAGAGCAGTATTTT. The chain is built from TRBV5-1 and TRBJ2-3; 11 bases agree with TRBD2. Germline lookup yields CDR1 SGHRS and CDR2 YFSETQ. V was clipped by 5 bases and J by 11 bases; unmatched bases: 10. The CDR3 has 14 residues.

This rearrangement joins TRBV7-9 to TRBJ1-1, with 7 bases lining up with TRBD1. The CDR3 extends over 16 amino acids. V lost 3 bases, J lost 6 bases, and 13 bases stayed unmatched. CDR1 and CDR2 from the germline V gene are SEHNR and FQNEAQ (reference sequence). Here the CDR3 DNA reads TGTGCCAGCAGCTTCAGACAGGGCCAAAGGGGAGCTGAAGCTTTCTTT. This translates into CASSFRQGQRGAEAFF.

V usage is TRBV19 and J usage is TRBJ1-1; 7 bases fit TRBD1. The CDR3 sequence is 13 residues long. J lost 5 bases, V lost 6 bases, and 6 bases had no gene match. Looked up from germline, CDR1 is LNHDA and CDR2 is SQIVND (reference sequence). The CDR3: CASRQGSPTEAFF. CDR3 nucleotide sequence: TGTGCCAGTAGACAGGGGAGTCCGACTGAAGCTTTCTTT.

This chain uses TRBV2 with TRBJ2-6, with D possibly TRBD2 on 5 matching bases. The CDR3 spans 18 residues. V was shortened by 0 bases and J by 0 bases, with 12 bases between the two germline ends. Per the germline V gene, CDR1 is SNHLY and CDR2 is FYNNEI. In DNA form, the CDR3 reads TGTGCCAGCAGTGAAGCGCTTTGGGAGCTCTCTGGGGCCAACGTCCTGACTTTC. Protein sequence: CASSEALWELSGANVLTF.

V gene TRBV30 combines with J gene TRBJ2-7, with D possibly being TRBD2 (7 bases). V lost 0 bases, J lost 5 bases, and 14 bases lay in between. Germline V lookup: CDR1 GTSNPN, CDR2 SVGIG (reference sequence). The CDR3 sequence is 14 residues long. The CDR3 nucleotides are TGTGCCTGGAGTGTAATCCGGGGGGCTGACGAGCAGTACTTC. This codes for CAWSVIRGADEQYF.

This chain connects TRBV7-2 to TRBJ1-1; D is perhaps TRBD1 (5 bases). The CDR3 runs 15 residues. CDR1 is SGHTA and CDR2 is FQGNSA in the germline V gene. V lost 5 bases and J 1 base, leaving 14 bases between the germline ends. The CDR3 nucleotides are TGTGCCAGCAGCCGAGTTGGACAATCGAACACTGAAGCTTTCTTT. Translated, it gives CASSRVGQSNTEAFF.

This clone was recorded a few times. V and J are TRBV7-9 and TRBJ2-1; 8 bases are a match to TRBD2. The V gene's germline CDR1 is SEHNR and CDR2 FQNEAQ (reference sequence). Unmatched junction bases numbered 1, after V lost 3 bases and J lost 0 bases. The CDR3 has 15 residues. The DNA of the CDR3 is TGTGCCAGCAGCTTTAGCGGGGACTCCTACAATGAGCAGTTCTTC. It translates to CASSFSGDSYNEQFF.

This clone was seen just once. V usage is TRBV19 and J usage is TRBJ1-1; D gene unclear. CDR1 and CDR2 from the germline V gene are LNHDA and SQIVND (reference sequence). This CDR3 is built from 12 residues. The V gene lost 1 base and the J gene lost 3 bases, with 3 bases spanning the gap. CDR3 bases: TGTGCCAGTAGTATAGCGGACACTGAAGCTTTCTTT. This gives the protein CASSIADTEAFF.

This rearrangement joins TRBV7-9 to TRBJ2-2, with D maybe TRBD1 (6 bases). This CDR3 has 17 amino acids. Per germline, CDR1 SEHNR and CDR2 FQNEAQ (reference sequence). V was trimmed by 1 base and J by 0 bases, leaving 12 bases between them. CDR3 protein: CASSLVGRGANTGELFF. CDR3 in DNA: TGTGCCAGCAGCTTAGTCGGCAGGGGCGCGAACACCGGGGAGCTGTTTTTT.

Only one count was recorded for this clone. This chain links TRBV7-2 with TRBJ1-5; D ambiguous. Germline loops: CDR1 SGHTA, CDR2 FQGNSA. The CDR3 runs 14 residues. V lost 0 bases, J lost 0 bases, and 3 bases lay in between. CDR3 DNA: TGTGCCAGCAGCTTAGCGAGTAGCAATCAGCCCCAGCATTTT. This gives the protein CASSLASSNQPQHF.

The chain uses TRBV10-3 and TRBJ1-4; D possibly corresponds to TRBD1 (5 bases). Per germline, CDR1 ENHRY and CDR2 SYGVKD. The CDR3 consists of 15 residues. The V gene lost 2 bases and the J gene lost 8 bases, with 15 bases spanning the gap. As DNA, the CDR3 is TGTGCCATCAGTGAGCCACAGGCGCCTCTCGAAAAACTGTTTTTT. Amino acid sequence: CAISEPQAPLEKLFF.

The chain is built from TRBV4-3 and TRBJ2-3; 8 bases map to TRBD2. Losses at the gene ends were 3 bases for V and 1 base for J; bases not matched to a gene: 6. This CDR3 is 16 amino acids long. Germline-derived CDR1 and CDR2 are LGHNA and YSLEER. The chain's CDR3 is CASSHSRGGRTDTQYF. The DNA of the CDR3 is TGCGCCAGCAGCCACTCCCGGGGGGGTCGCACAGATACGCAGTATTTT.

The chain carries TRBV6-6 and TRBJ1-2, with unresolved D. This CDR3 is built from 13 residues. V lost 7 bases, J lost 5 bases, and 14 bases lay in between. CDR1 and CDR2 (germline): MNHNY, SVGAGI (reference sequence). CDR3 in amino acids: CASNPTRTYGYTF. The CDR3 coding sequence is TGTGCCAGCAATCCGACAAGAACTTATGGCTACACCTTC.

This clone was observed a handful of times. This chain joins TRBV6-1 and TRBJ1-2, with a weak D call TRBD1 (5 bases). Germline CDR1 MNHNS, CDR2 SASEGT. The CDR3 length is 13 residues. Trimming removed 6 bases from V and 6 bases from J, with 14 bases in between. The CDR3 sequence: CASSEQGINGYTF. Here the CDR3 DNA reads TGTGCCAGCAGCGAGCAGGGAATCAATGGCTACACCTTC.

The chain joins TRBV7-9 to TRBJ2-7; the match to TRBD1 covers 8 bases. Germline CDR1 is SEHNR and CDR2 is FQNEAQ (reference sequence). Trimming at V came to 1 base and at J to 5 bases, leaving 7 bases not matched to a gene. This CDR3 contains 15 residues. CDR3 bases: TGTGCCAGCAGCTTAGGCCTTCGACAGGGGAACGAGCAGTACTTC. This translates into CASSLGLRQGNEQYF.

This clone was seen just once. At one boundary the junction diverges from the germline segment, which might be a read error. The rearrangement uses TRBV7-9 and TRBJ2-7; 7 bases agree with TRBD2. Germline CDR1 is SEHNR and CDR2 is FQNEAQ (reference sequence). CDR3 length: 12 residues. CDR3 DNA: TGTTCCAGCAGTGGGCCCGGGGGGGAGCAGTACTTC. This codes for CSSSGPGGEQYF.

Note on this clone: The sample carries other DNA sequences with the same CDR3. The rearrangement links TRBV7-9 to TRBJ1-1; possible D gene TRBD1, 6 bases. Trimming took 1 base from V and 5 from J, leaving 8 bases between them. Germline V CDR1 and CDR2: SEHNR, FQNEAQ (reference sequence). The CDR3 sequence is 13 residues long. The CDR3 loop reads CASSLEGGTEAFF. The CDR3 bases are TGTGCCAGCAGCTTAGAGGGGGGGACTGAAGCTTTCTTT.

The rearrangement links TRBV6-1 to TRBJ1-5, with D unresolved. Per germline, CDR1 MNHNS and CDR2 SASEGT. V was shortened by 5 bases and J by 6 bases, with 11 bases between the two germline ends. This CDR3 contains 13 residues. The CDR3 sequence is CASSLILSQPQHF. CDR3 sequence (DNA): TGTGCCAGCAGTTTGATTCTGAGTCAGCCCCAGCATTTT.

The CDR3 bases are TGTGCCAGCAGCGGAAGACAGGGGGTCTATGGCTACACCTTC. This sequence encodes CASSGRQGVYGYTF. J is TRBJ1-2 and V is TRBV9, with TRBD1 matching over 9 bases. V lost 3 bases and J lost 4; bases outside the gene matches: 4. Germline CDR1 and CDR2: SGDLS and YYNGEE. The CDR3 is 14 amino acids.

The rearrangement links TRBV19 to TRBJ2-2; no clear D. Germline V gene data show CDR1 as LNHDA and CDR2 as SQIVND (reference sequence). The V gene lost 4 bases and the J gene lost 4 bases, with 13 bases spanning the gap. CDR3 length: 15 residues. The CDR3 DNA sequence: TGTGCCAGTAGTAGGGTACCTAGTGGCACCGGGGAGCTGTTTTTT. Encoded protein: CASSRVPSGTGELFF.

V is TRBV7-9 and J is TRBJ2-1; 14 positions match TRBD2. Germline trimming cut 3 bases from V and 3 bases from J; bases unmatched to any gene: 10. Germline V gene data show CDR1 as SEHNR and CDR2 as FQNEAQ (reference sequence). The CDR3 spans 19 residues. The DNA for the CDR3 is TGTGCCAGCAGCTTGAGGGCCGGACTAGCGGGGGGTGTCTACAATGAGCAGTTCTTC. The encoded protein is CASSLRAGLAGGVYNEQFF.

The chain has TRBV10-3 and TRBJ1-1; a weak D match, TRBD1 (6 bases). The ends were cut back, 0 bases at V and 8 bases at J, with 13 bases in the middle. The CDR3 has 14 amino acids. Germline CDR1 is ENHRY and CDR2 is SYGVKD. The CDR3 loop reads CAISESTGMGEAFF. DNA for the CDR3: TGTGCCATCAGTGAGTCCACAGGGATGGGGGAAGCTTTCTTT.

V and J are TRBV27 and TRBJ1-2; tentatively, D is TRBD1 (6 bases). Germline V gives CDR1 MNHEY, CDR2 SMNVEV (reference sequence). The CDR3 totals 14 residues. V was shortened by 8 bases and J by 5 bases, with 18 bases between the two germline ends. CDR3 sequence (DNA): TGTGCCAGCGCCCCGGACAGTCCAAGATATGGCTACACCTTC. This gives the protein CASAPDSPRYGYTF.

This sequence joins TRBV6-5 and TRBJ2-3; perhaps TRBD1 as D (5 bases). Trimming shortened V by 0 bases and J by 5 bases, and 9 bases separated the two germline ends. The CDR3 is 14 residues long. The V gene's germline CDR1 is MNHEY and CDR2 SVGAGI. DNA for the CDR3: TGTGCCAGCAGTTACTCCATGACAGTAGATACGCAGTATTTT. It encodes CASSYSMTVDTQYF.

CDR3 sequence (DNA): TGTGCCAGCAGCCCCCCGGGGACAGCGGGCTACACCTTC. Translating gives CASSPPGTAGYTF. The rearrangement joins TRBV5-5 to TRBJ1-2; TRBD1 aligns across 7 bases. J lost 8 bases, V lost 4 bases, and 8 bases had no gene match. The CDR3 is made up of 13 amino acids. Germline V gene data show CDR1 as SGHKS and CDR2 as YYEKEE (reference sequence).

The chain recombines TRBV5-1 with TRBJ1-1, with D perhaps TRBD1 (6 bases). In germline, CDR1 is SGHRS, CDR2 YFSETQ. Trimming shortened V by 3 bases and J by 2 bases, and 17 bases separated the two germline ends. CDR3 length equals 16 residues. Written as DNA, the CDR3 is TGCGCCAGCAGCTCGCCCCATCAGGGGCTAAACACTGAAGCTTTCTTT. It yields the protein CASSSPHQGLNTEAFF.